The text below deals with one T cell receptor (beta chain). These data are taken from a study of technical replicates of blood from a handful of donors. Some clones are missing from TCRdb's copy, which holds only in-frame ones; the method was immunoSEQ multiplex PCR. The sample consists of about 75,000 clones, 95% to 98% of them appearing once. The CDR3 spans 13 residues. V was shortened by 0 bases and J by 13 bases, with 12 bases between the two germline ends. CDR1 SEHNR and CDR2 FQNEAQ come from the germline V gene (reference sequence). Sample: T cells isolated from PBMCs. The TCR originated in a human donor in good health. The chain is built from TRBV7-9 and TRBJ1-4, with TRBD1 as a possible D gene (6 bases). The CDR3 sequence is CASSLAGAPGLFF. CDR3 in DNA: TGTGCCAGCAGCTTAGCGGGGGCCCCAGGACTGTTTTTT.